Below, 25 T cell receptor beta chains from the same sample are listed, as sequenced in a study of CXCR3-negative and CXCR3-positive naive CD8 T cells. Study-level findings and limits: For CXCR3-positive naive cells, TRB CDR3s were more hydrophobic than those of CXCR3-negative naive cells.

These receptors' antigens are unknown. The libraries of TRB cDNA were constructed through 5' RACE using UMI labels. With the 5' RACE reads reprocessed, TCRdb shows one record per CDR3 protein and no DNA. The table gives under 150,000 distinct CDR3 sequences; the top ten clones make up 0.59% of it. The source material was naive CXCR3+ CD8+ T cells from blood. The subset: CD45RO-CCR7+CD27+CD95- naive CD8+ T cells expressing CXCR3 (TNR3+). These receptors came from a human donor in good health. Some clones in this sample may be carry-over from other donors' samples.

The chain has TRBV28 and TRBJ2-7. Germline V gives CDR1 MDHEN, CDR2 SYDVKM. The CDR3 is made up of 11 amino acids. The chain's CDR3 is CASRIRFEQYF.

This rearrangement joins TRBV9 to TRBJ2-1; TCRdb names TRBD2, which stays unverified in the absence of DNA. The CDR3 covers 16 residues. Germline loops: CDR1 SGDLS, CDR2 YYNGEE. CDR3 sequence reads: CASSVDLADSYNEQFF.

This chain links TRBV29-1 with TRBJ1-1; the TCRdb D gene call, TRBD1, has no DNA to confirm it. Germline-derived CDR1 and CDR2 are SQVTM and ANQGSEA. CDR3 length: 13 residues. The CDR3 sequence is CSVLGGRDTESFF.

The chain uses TRBV12-3 or TRBV12-4 and TRBJ1-3. The CDR3 covers 16 residues. CDR3 loop: CASSSLPAYSGNTIYF.

V and J are TRBV29-1 and TRBJ2-5; the D gene TCRdb calls, TRBD2, cannot be checked with no DNA. The CDR3 sequence is 13 residues long. Germline values: CDR1 SQVTM, CDR2 ANQGSEA. The CDR3 loop reads CSVGGLAPETQYF. Using reference TRBV29-1 and TRBJ2-5 for the parts outside the CDR3, the full variable domain is SAVISQKPSRDICQRGTSLTIQCQVDSQVTMMFWYRQQPGQSLTLIATANQGSEATYESGFVIDKFPISRPNLTFSTLTVSNMSPEDSSIYLCSVGGLAPETQYFGPGTRLLVL.

This chain links TRBV29-1 with TRBJ2-3. The CDR3 is 14 residues long. Germline assignment: CDR1 SQVTM and CDR2 ANQGSEA. The CDR3 loop is CSVEDRTSTDTQYF.

This rearrangement joins TRBV13 to TRBJ2-1; TCRdb proposes TRBD1, but this gene call is untestable without DNA. This CDR3 is built from 11 residues. In germline, CDR1 is PRHDT, CDR2 FYEKMQ (reference sequence). The CDR3 loop reads CASRTGTSEFF.

V gene TRBV3-1 combines with J gene TRBJ2-1. CDR1 is LGHDT and CDR2 is YNNKEL in the germline V gene (reference sequence). This CDR3 region has 17 residues. CDR3 loop: CASSQFSNRPPHNEQFF.

The rearrangement links TRBV19 to TRBJ2-2; TCRdb selects TRBD2, and the lack of DNA leaves this call unchecked. Germline lookup yields CDR1 LNHDA and CDR2 SQIVND (reference sequence). The CDR3 covers 17 residues. CDR3 in amino acids: CASSIGAPGRATGELFF.

The chain recombines TRBV7-6 with TRBJ2-1; TCRdb selects TRBD1, and the lack of DNA leaves this call unchecked. The germline V gene encodes CDR1 SGHVS and CDR2 FNYEAQ. This CDR3 is built from 14 residues. CDR3 amino acids: CASSLVGGANEQFF.

The V call is TRBV6-2 or TRBV6-3, the J call TRBJ2-7; the D gene TCRdb calls, TRBD1, cannot be checked with no DNA. The CDR3 loop spans 17 amino acids. The germline V gene has CDR1 MNHEY and CDR2 SVGEGT. CDR3 in amino acids: CASSPLWTGLVSYEQYF.

V gene TRBV29-1 combines with J gene TRBJ1-2; TCRdb's D call, TRBD1, is unchecked because there is no DNA. Germline CDR1 and CDR2: SQVTM and ANQGSEA. This CDR3 spans 20 amino acids. The CDR3: CSVELGALDRNPHFNYGYTF.

The chain employs TRBV5-6 and TRBJ2-7; TCRdb lists TRBD1, though no DNA is available to test this call. This CDR3 has 14 amino acids. CDR1 is SGHDT and CDR2 is YYEEEE in the germline V gene. CDR3 protein: CASSLGGQGDEQYF.

The V and J genes are TRBV5-1 and TRBJ1-1; TCRdb picks TRBD1, but there is no DNA to check that call. CDR1 is SGHRS and CDR2 is YFSETQ in the germline V gene. The CDR3 spans 14 residues. This CDR3 is CASSLAGAFTEAFF. The full variable domain, with the rest looked up from reference TRBV5-1 and TRBJ1-1, is KAGVTQTPRYLIKTRGQQVTLSCSPISGHRSVSWYQQTPGQGLQFLFEYFSETQRNKGNFPGRFSGRQFSNSRSEMNVSTLELGDSALYLCASSLAGAFTEAFFGQGTRLTVV.

The chain combines TRBV11-3 with TRBJ2-1; TCRdb names TRBD1, which stays unverified in the absence of DNA. Germline values: CDR1 SGHNT, CDR2 YENEEA. The length of the CDR3 is 15 residues. The CDR3 loop reads CASEEGGQSYNEQFF.

The gene calls are TRBV29-1 and TRBJ1-5; there is no DNA to check the TCRdb D call of TRBD1. This CDR3 comprises 13 residues. Per germline, CDR1 SQVTM and CDR2 ANQGSEA. This CDR3 reads CSAQKTGYQPQHF.

The V and J genes are TRBV30 and TRBJ1-1; checking the TCRdb D call of TRBD1 is not possible without DNA. Germline CDR1 is GTSNPN and CDR2 is SVGIG (reference sequence). This CDR3 has 14 residues. CDR3: CAWSVGALNTEAFF.

The chain carries TRBV7-2 and TRBJ1-3. Per germline, CDR1 SGHTA and CDR2 FQGNSA. This CDR3 is built from 15 residues. CDR3 in amino acids: CASSLVGGYGNTIYF.

The J gene is TRBJ1-1, the V gene TRBV7-9; TCRdb proposes TRBD1, but this gene call is untestable without DNA. The CDR3 is 18 amino acids. Germline V CDR1 and CDR2: SEHNR, FQNEAQ (reference sequence). CDR3: CASSSTEPQGSKDTEAFF.

The V and J genes are TRBV29-1 and TRBJ1-1; the D gene TCRdb calls, TRBD1, cannot be checked with no DNA. This CDR3 is 16 amino acids long. Germline values: CDR1 SQVTM, CDR2 ANQGSEA. The CDR3 loop reads CSVVPRVEGKNTEAFF.

The CDR3 reads CSVESGDHGYTF. The V and J genes are TRBV29-1 and TRBJ1-2; as DNA is missing, the TRBD1 call by TCRdb cannot be tested. The CDR3 spans 12 residues. CDR1 SQVTM and CDR2 ANQGSEA come from the germline V gene.

The chain recombines TRBV14 with TRBJ2-3; without DNA, the TCRdb call of TRBD1 cannot be checked. Germline V gene data show CDR1 as SGHDN and CDR2 as FVKESK. The CDR3 extends over 12 amino acids. This CDR3 reads CASSQPGNTQYF.

The CDR3 region is CASSSLGVSYNEQFF. This chain connects TRBV5-1 to TRBJ2-1. The CDR3 sequence is 15 residues long. Germline V gene lookup returns CDR1 SGHRS and CDR2 YFSETQ.

This CDR3 is CASSFVTGYTGELFF. V is TRBV27 and J is TRBJ2-2; lacking DNA, the TRBD1 call made by TCRdb goes unchecked. The CDR3 is 15 amino acids. From germline, CDR1 is MNHEY and CDR2 SMNVEV (reference sequence).

The V call is TRBV6-5, the J call TRBJ2-2. This CDR3 contains 14 residues. Looked up from germline, CDR1 is MNHEY and CDR2 is SVGAGI. The CDR3 spells CASSYSVEAGELFF.